Listed below are T cell receptor beta chains from one sample, sequenced in a study of blood T cell repertoires in COVID-19. This table comes from immunoSEQ multiplex PCR, and its TCRdb copy is limited to in-frame clones, with some not included. The sample shows about 32,000 clones, around 86% of them seen only once. The sequenced sample consisted of peripheral blood. All receptors come from a man between 60 and 70 years old with active COVID-19. CDR3s include the opening cysteine and the closing phenylalanine or tryptophan. Fields, in order: D gene, J gene, clone size, V gene, CDR3 protein, CDR3 DNA. The D gene is left open where the match is weak. Clone size is stated in some rows and not others, as once, few, many or a class when expanded.

d_gene: .; j_gene: TRBJ2-2; abundance: .; v_gene: TRBV27; CDR3aa: CASSLVVGEVTGELFF; CDR3nt: TGTGCCAGCAGTCTAGTTGTGGGAGAGGTCACCGGGGAGCTGTTTTTT
d_gene: .; j_gene: TRBJ1-2; abundance: .; v_gene: TRBV4-2; CDR3aa: CASSQDQTGVEGYTF; CDR3nt: TGTGCCAGCAGCCAAGATCAAACCGGGGTTGAAGGCTACACCTTC
d_gene: TRBD2; j_gene: TRBJ2-1; abundance: .; v_gene: TRBV18; CDR3aa: CASSGLGDNEQFF; CDR3nt: TGTGCCAGCTCGGGACTAGGGGACAATGAGCAGTTCTTC
d_gene: .; j_gene: TRBJ1-1; abundance: .; v_gene: TRBV7-9; CDR3aa: CASSVGLRTEAFF; CDR3nt: TGTGCCAGCAGCGTTGGACTACGCACTGAAGCTTTCTTT
d_gene: .; j_gene: TRBJ1-1; abundance: few; v_gene: TRBV30; CDR3aa: CAQAGGGKAFF; CDR3nt: TGTGCCCAAGCGGGCGGAGGGAAAGCTTTCTTT
d_gene: .; j_gene: TRBJ2-7; abundance: .; v_gene: TRBV6-1; CDR3aa: CASSDLLTYEQYF; CDR3nt: TGTGCCAGCAGTGACCTCCTTACCTACGAGCAGTACTTC
d_gene: .; j_gene: TRBJ1-1; abundance: .; v_gene: TRBV6-5; CDR3aa: CASSYIGGRNTEAFF; CDR3nt: TGTGCCAGCAGTTACATCGGGGGGAGGAACACTGAAGCTTTCTTT
d_gene: .; j_gene: TRBJ2-5; abundance: .; v_gene: TRBV19; CDR3aa: CASSISRSRSQETQYF; CDR3nt: TGTGCCAGTAGTATAAGTCGGTCACGATCACAAGAGACCCAGTACTTC
d_gene: TRBD1; j_gene: TRBJ2-3; abundance: .; v_gene: TRBV7-9; CDR3aa: CASRPDRAWTDTQYF; CDR3nt: TGTGCCAGCAGACCGGACAGGGCTTGGACAGATACGCAGTATTTT
d_gene: .; j_gene: TRBJ1-1; abundance: .; v_gene: TRBV5-1; CDR3aa: CASSAQGGNTEAFF; CDR3nt: TGCGCCAGCAGCGCTCAGGGAGGGAACACTGAAGCTTTCTTT
d_gene: .; j_gene: TRBJ1-1; abundance: .; v_gene: TRBV30; CDR3aa: CAWVRGGNTEAFF; CDR3nt: TGTGCCTGGGTTAGGGGGGGGAACACTGAAGCTTTCTTT
d_gene: TRBD1; j_gene: TRBJ1-2; abundance: .; v_gene: TRBV5-1; CDR3aa: CASSEKQGAINGYTF; CDR3nt: TGCGCCAGCAGCGAAAAACAGGGGGCAATAAATGGCTACACCTTC
d_gene: TRBD1; j_gene: TRBJ2-7; abundance: .; v_gene: TRBV11-2; CDR3aa: CASTPTSGQLIGEQYF; CDR3nt: TGTGCCAGCACCCCTACTTCGGGACAGCTCATCGGCGAGCAGTACTTC
d_gene: .; j_gene: TRBJ2-5; abundance: .; v_gene: TRBV11-2; CDR3aa: CASSLGYRETQYF; CDR3nt: TGTGCCAGCAGCTTAGGGTACAGGGAGACCCAGTACTTC
d_gene: .; j_gene: TRBJ1-3; abundance: once; v_gene: TRBV12-3/TRBV12-4; CDR3aa: CASTFSGNTIYF; CDR3nt: TGTGCCAGCACCTTCTCTGGAAACACCATATATTTT
d_gene: TRBD1; j_gene: TRBJ1-2; abundance: .; v_gene: TRBV9; CDR3aa: CASSARTGEYGYTF; CDR3nt: TGTGCCAGCAGCGCAAGGACAGGGGAGTATGGCTACACCTTC
d_gene: .; j_gene: TRBJ2-3; abundance: few; v_gene: TRBV9; CDR3aa: CASSPNTDTQYF; CDR3nt: TGTGCCAGCAGCCCTAACACAGATACGCAGTATTTT
d_gene: .; j_gene: TRBJ1-6; abundance: .; v_gene: TRBV5-5; CDR3aa: CASSGATDNSPLHF; CDR3nt: TGTGCCAGCAGCGGCGCCACAGATAATTCACCCCTCCACTTT
d_gene: .; j_gene: TRBJ2-1; abundance: .; v_gene: TRBV21-1; CDR3aa: CASSKPGGPLTESSYNEQFF; CDR3nt: TGTGCCAGCAGCAAGCCGGGGGGACCCCTGACGGAAAGCTCCTACAATGAGCAGTTCTTC
d_gene: .; j_gene: TRBJ2-3; abundance: .; v_gene: TRBV7-8; CDR3aa: CASSRDSNTDTQYF; CDR3nt: TGTGCCAGCAGCCGAGACAGTAACACAGATACGCAGTATTTT
d_gene: .; j_gene: TRBJ1-4; abundance: .; v_gene: TRBV5-6; CDR3aa: CASSLVVSEKLFF; CDR3nt: TGTGCCAGCAGCTTGGTGGTTAGTGAAAAACTGTTTTTT
d_gene: .; j_gene: TRBJ1-5; abundance: once; v_gene: TRBV12-3/TRBV12-4; CDR3aa: CASSGGTDQPQHF; CDR3nt: TGTGCCAGCAGCGGGGGAACTGATCAGCCCCAGCATTTT
d_gene: .; j_gene: TRBJ2-5; abundance: .; v_gene: TRBV7-6; CDR3aa: CASSLAWTRRGETQYF; CDR3nt: TGTGCCAGCAGCTTAGCGTGGACTAGGAGGGGGGAGACCCAGTACTTC
d_gene: .; j_gene: TRBJ1-4; abundance: .; v_gene: TRBV27; CDR3aa: CASSLSMAAMGEKLFF; CDR3nt: TGTGCCAGCAGTTTATCGATGGCGGCTATGGGTGAAAAACTGTTTTTT
d_gene: .; j_gene: TRBJ2-5; abundance: .; v_gene: TRBV9; CDR3aa: CASSAQTGETQYF; CDR3nt: TGTGCCAGCAGCGCCCAGACGGGGGAGACCCAGTACTTC
d_gene: .; j_gene: TRBJ2-3; abundance: .; v_gene: TRBV18; CDR3aa: CASSPLGGATDTQYF; CDR3nt: TGTGCCAGCTCACCACTGGGGGGGGCGACAGATACGCAGTATTTT
d_gene: TRBD2; j_gene: TRBJ2-1; abundance: .; v_gene: TRBV7-3; CDR3aa: CASSQAGITNNEQFF; CDR3nt: TGTGCCAGCAGCCAAGCGGGAATAACAAACAATGAGCAGTTCTTC
d_gene: TRBD2; j_gene: TRBJ2-3; abundance: .; v_gene: TRBV27; CDR3aa: CASSRTSGVITDTQYF; CDR3nt: TGTGCCAGCAGCCGAACTAGCGGGGTAATCACAGATACGCAGTATTTT
d_gene: TRBD2; j_gene: TRBJ2-3; abundance: .; v_gene: TRBV11-2; CDR3aa: CASSLASGGAGTQYF; CDR3nt: TGTGCCAGCAGCTTAGCTAGCGGGGGGGCAGGGACGCAGTATTTT
d_gene: .; j_gene: TRBJ2-1; abundance: .; v_gene: TRBV12-3/TRBV12-4; CDR3aa: CASSLAVGGQFF; CDR3nt: TGTGCCAGCAGTTTAGCGGTGGGGGGGCAGTTCTTC
d_gene: TRBD2; j_gene: TRBJ2-5; abundance: .; v_gene: TRBV10-3; CDR3aa: CAISLGTSEETQYF; CDR3nt: TGTGCCATCAGTTTGGGGACTAGCGAAGAGACCCAGTACTTC
d_gene: TRBD1; j_gene: TRBJ2-7; abundance: .; v_gene: TRBV6-5; CDR3aa: CASSYSRQGYEQYF; CDR3nt: TGTGCCAGCAGTTACTCGAGACAGGGCTACGAGCAGTACTTC
d_gene: .; j_gene: TRBJ1-1; abundance: once; v_gene: TRBV11-2; CDR3aa: CASSQQGNTEAFF; CDR3nt: TGTGCCAGCAGCCAGCAGGGAAACACTGAAGCTTTCTTT
d_gene: TRBD1; j_gene: TRBJ1-2; abundance: .; v_gene: TRBV19; CDR3aa: CASSSTGQGSFGYTF; CDR3nt: TGTGCCAGTAGTTCTACTGGACAGGGAAGCTTCGGCTACACCTTC
d_gene: .; j_gene: TRBJ2-2; abundance: .; v_gene: TRBV18; CDR3aa: CASSPPGGSGELFF; CDR3nt: TGTGCCAGCTCACCACCGGGGGGTTCCGGGGAGCTGTTTTTT
d_gene: .; j_gene: TRBJ2-5; abundance: once; v_gene: TRBV11-1; CDR3aa: CASSLQGIETQYF; CDR3nt: TGTGCCAGCAGCTTACAGGGGATAGAGACCCAGTACTTC
d_gene: .; j_gene: TRBJ2-7; abundance: few; v_gene: TRBV5-1; CDR3aa: CASSLASGFGSYEQYF; CDR3nt: TGCGCCAGCAGCTTGGCCTCAGGATTCGGCTCCTACGAGCAGTACTTC
d_gene: .; j_gene: TRBJ1-5; abundance: .; v_gene: TRBV3-1/TRBV3-2; CDR3aa: CASSQDPVGSNQPQHF; CDR3nt: TGTGCCAGCAGCCAAGATCCCGTTGGCAGCAATCAGCCCCAGCATTTT
d_gene: TRBD1; j_gene: TRBJ1-6; abundance: .; v_gene: TRBV5-4; CDR3aa: CASSSGTAFYNSPLHF; CDR3nt: TGTGCCAGCAGCTCCGGGACAGCTTTCTATAATTCACCCCTCCACTTT
d_gene: TRBD1; j_gene: TRBJ2-7; abundance: .; v_gene: TRBV7-9; CDR3aa: CASSTTGGYEQYF; CDR3nt: TGTGCCAGCAGCACGACAGGGGGGTACGAGCAGTACTTC
d_gene: TRBD2; j_gene: TRBJ2-3; abundance: .; v_gene: TRBV7-9; CDR3aa: CASSLGGTSGDTQYF; CDR3nt: TGTGCCAGCAGCTTAGGGGGGACTAGCGGAGATACGCAGTATTTT
d_gene: TRBD2; j_gene: TRBJ2-1; abundance: .; v_gene: TRBV29-1; CDR3aa: CSARPSGKVQFF; CDR3nt: TGCAGTGCCCGGCCTAGCGGGAAAGTTCAGTTCTTC
d_gene: TRBD2; j_gene: TRBJ2-5; abundance: .; v_gene: TRBV19; CDR3aa: CASSSPGGVRETQYF; CDR3nt: TGTGCCAGTAGCTCCCCGGGGGGAGTTCGCGAGACCCAGTACTTC
d_gene: TRBD1; j_gene: TRBJ1-1; abundance: .; v_gene: TRBV18; CDR3aa: CASSAGTGGGDTEAFF; CDR3nt: TGTGCCAGCTCTGCCGGGACAGGGGGCGGGGACACTGAAGCTTTCTTT
d_gene: TRBD1; j_gene: TRBJ2-1; abundance: once; v_gene: TRBV5-5; CDR3aa: CASSRGTGAYNEQFF; CDR3nt: TGTGCCAGCAGCCGGGGGACAGGGGCTTACAATGAGCAGTTCTTC